This TCR beta chain was documented in a study of CD8 T cells in ankylosing spondylitis (dated by TCRdb to about 2017). Background for the entire study: To find TCR variants linked to disease, the study profiled T cell receptor beta repertoires in ankylosing spondylitis patients and healthy donors. The full study cohort comprised approximately 23 ankylosing spondylitis patients and 85 to 120 healthy donors. Peripheral blood samples were taken, and synovial fluid was additionally collected from ankylosing spondylitis patients.

Summary of the overall study and its limitations: A CD8+ phenotype was shown by the disease-linked clones, which were found at relatively low frequencies in peripheral blood. Blood from ankylosing spondylitis patients appeared to be characterized by a TCR beta motif made up of under 10 highly homologous amino acid variants. The disease-linked clones were reported to be significantly enriched in matched synovial fluid samples from ankylosing spondylitis patients. Some of the motif variants had been reported before in the synovial fluid and blood of reactive arthritis patients, a finding that suggests common disease-initiation mechanisms.

This clonotype appeared many times. What antigen it recognizes has not been identified. Base qualities are not at hand, and no much larger clone is one base apart. This sample was sequenced with an Illumina HiSeq 2500. TCR beta libraries were prepared by quantitative 5'-RACE with molecular barcodes. As for the authors' bioinformatics: A new computational method, built on a probabilistic model of VDJ rearrangement, was used to identify disease-linked TCR variants. In-frame beta chains were kept once TCRdb had trimmed the public reads at Q25 with fastp and called clones with MiXCR. Rows matching on CDR3 protein sequence are summarized as one entry with the most common DNA and genes. These V and J calls rely on TCRdb rather than the paper's analysis. The table for this sample lists around 150,000 distinct CDR3 sequences; approximately 20% of them were counted only once. The ten largest clones take up under 9% of the sample.

CDR1 and CDR2 are read off the germline V gene as SGHRS and YFSETQ. From its cysteine to its phenylalanine, the CDR3 spans 14 amino acids. Left in the record is the CDR3 DNA by itself, 42 bases read in frame from the first base. V is clipped by 4 bases and J by 5 bases, and the sequence between their germline boundaries is 14 bases long. The sample comprised blood, either unsorted or a sorted T cell fraction (not recorded which). The chain links TRBV5-1 with TRBJ2-3; D gene: possibly TRBD2, on 5 matching bases. The TCR was taken from a male donor with ankylosing spondylitis or in good health (not recorded which). The CDR3 protein: CASSRIEGGDTQYF. DNA sequence: TGCGCCAGCAGCCGCATCGAAGGAGGAGATACGCAGTATTTT. Here the CDR3 is joined to the reference TRBV5-1 and TRBJ2-3 genes, and the full variable domain is: KAGVTQTPRYLIKTRGQQVTLSCSPISGHRSVSWYQQTPGQGLQFLFEYFSETQRNKGNFPGRFSGRQFSNSRSEMNVSTLELGDSALYLCASSRIEGGDTQYFGPGTRLTVL.